This T cell receptor beta chain was observed in a study of blood T cell repertoires in COVID-19. In the study overall: Sites in the United States, Italy and Spain provided acute and convalescent COVID-19 samples. PBMCs, B-cell-depleted T cells, or T cells were the source of the cDNA or gDNA that made up the material.

Per the authors' pipeline: Reference gene primer amplification gave nucleated cell count estimates. Measured with immunoSEQ multiplex PCR; TCRdb has only the in-frame clones, and not every one. The V and J calls and clone size come from that table; D and trimming were worked out from the DNA. The sample has 110,000 to 150,000 clones, 75% to 90% seen once; the top ten hold about 11%. Cohorts were determined from participant-reported clinical history. CDR3 length: 12 amino acids. V dropped 10 bases and J dropped 0; count of bases not matched to a gene: 2. Germline assignment: CDR1 KGHDR and CDR2 SFDVKD.

The chain joins TRBV24-1 to TRBJ2-7; TRBD1 matches 7 bases. The sequencing input was PBMCs or T cells enriched from blood (not recorded which). The TCR sequence derives from a man aged 60-69 years who had recovered from COVID-19. CDR3 sequence: CATDRPSYEQYF. CDR3 nucleotide sequence: TGTGCCACGGACAGGCCCTCCTACGAGCAGTACTTC.